Described below is a single T cell receptor beta chain sequence and its context. The antigen is unknown. The germline gene is not matched at one end of the junction; a read error may be the cause. The data derive from a study of CD8+CD57+ T cells in acquired aplastic anemia. Genomic DNA provided the template from which TCR beta VDJ and CDR3 profiles were obtained. One entry per CDR3 protein, called by TCRdb with MiXCR from the reads. The profile shows 200,000 or so distinct CDR3 sequences, less than 65% of them singletons. Study-level results: CD8+ Simpson's diversity showed no significant patient-control difference. Patients and controls shared around 30 CD8+ CDR3 sequences.

The CDR3 loop spans 12 amino acids. Germline assignment: CDR1 SEHNR and CDR2 FQNEAQ (reference sequence). The TCR sequence derives from a human donor with severe aplastic anemia or a healthy control (not recorded which). V and J are TRBV7-9 and TRBJ1-2; the D gene is possibly TRBD1 (5 bases). The sequenced material came from sorted CD4+, CD8+, or CD8+CD57+ T cells (not recorded which) from PBMCs. The CDR3 DNA reads TGTGCCAGCAGTGAATGGGACTATCGCTACACCTTC. The encoded protein is CASSEWDYRYTF.